This TCR beta chain is from a study of shared T cell receptors in the human thymus. The assay was immunoSEQ multiplex PCR, and TCRdb's table has in-frame clones only and misses some. The sample lists some 700,000 clones, around 85% occurring once. The CDR3 runs to 14 residues. The V end lost 0 bases, the J end lost 7 bases, and 10 bases lay between the germline ends. Germline assignment: CDR1 MNHNY and CDR2 SVGAGI (reference sequence). These data were likewise used in another study, on human thymus T cells.

The TCR sequence derives from a girl less than two years old with a congenital heart defect. The J gene is TRBJ2-1, the V gene TRBV6-6; no definite D call. The source material was thymocytes. CDR3: CASSYSMGMNEQFF. As DNA, the CDR3 is TGTGCCAGCAGTTACTCGATGGGCATGAATGAGCAGTTCTTC.